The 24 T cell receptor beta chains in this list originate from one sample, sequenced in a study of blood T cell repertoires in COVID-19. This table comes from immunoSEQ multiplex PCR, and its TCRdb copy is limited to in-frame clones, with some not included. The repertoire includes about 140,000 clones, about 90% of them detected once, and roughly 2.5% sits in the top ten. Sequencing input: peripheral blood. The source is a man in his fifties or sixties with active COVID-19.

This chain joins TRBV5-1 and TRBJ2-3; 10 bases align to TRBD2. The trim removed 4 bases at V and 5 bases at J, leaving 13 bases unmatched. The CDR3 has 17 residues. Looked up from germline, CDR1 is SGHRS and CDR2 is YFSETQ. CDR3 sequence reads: CASSPRGSGGAGDTQYF. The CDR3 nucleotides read TGCGCCAGCAGCCCCCGAGGGAGCGGGGGGGCTGGAGATACGCAGTATTTT. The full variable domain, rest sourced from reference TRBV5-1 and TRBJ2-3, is KAGVTQTPRYLIKTRGQQVTLSCSPISGHRSVSWYQQTPGQGLQFLFEYFSETQRNKGNFPGRFSGRQFSNSRSEMNVSTLELGDSALYLCASSPRGSGGAGDTQYFGPGTRLTVL.

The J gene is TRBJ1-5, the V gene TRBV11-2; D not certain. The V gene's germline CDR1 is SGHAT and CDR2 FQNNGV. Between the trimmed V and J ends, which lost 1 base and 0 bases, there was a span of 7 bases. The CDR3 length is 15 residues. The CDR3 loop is CASSLGYGSNQPQHF. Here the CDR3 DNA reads TGTGCCAGCAGCTTAGGATACGGTAGCAATCAGCCCCAGCATTTT.

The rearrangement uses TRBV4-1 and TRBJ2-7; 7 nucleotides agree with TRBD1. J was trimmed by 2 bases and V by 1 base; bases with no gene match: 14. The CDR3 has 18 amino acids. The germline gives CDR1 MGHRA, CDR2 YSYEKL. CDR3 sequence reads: CASSQAIEPRTGTYEQYF. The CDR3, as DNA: TGCGCCAGCAGCCAAGCTATCGAACCCCGGACAGGCACCTACGAGCAGTACTTC.

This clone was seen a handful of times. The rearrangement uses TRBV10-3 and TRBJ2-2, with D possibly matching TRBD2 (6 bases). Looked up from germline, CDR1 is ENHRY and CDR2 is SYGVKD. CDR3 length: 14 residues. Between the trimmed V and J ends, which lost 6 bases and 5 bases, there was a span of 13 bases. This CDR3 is CAIRPSGDTGELFF. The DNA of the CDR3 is TGTGCCATCAGGCCCTCGGGGGATACCGGGGAGCTGTTTTTT.

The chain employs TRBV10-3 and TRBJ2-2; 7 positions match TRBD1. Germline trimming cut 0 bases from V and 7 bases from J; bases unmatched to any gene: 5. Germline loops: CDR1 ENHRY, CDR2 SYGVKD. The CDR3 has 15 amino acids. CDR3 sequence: CAISESVQGYGELFF. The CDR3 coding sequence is TGTGCCATCAGTGAGTCGGTACAGGGGTACGGGGAGCTGTTTTTT.

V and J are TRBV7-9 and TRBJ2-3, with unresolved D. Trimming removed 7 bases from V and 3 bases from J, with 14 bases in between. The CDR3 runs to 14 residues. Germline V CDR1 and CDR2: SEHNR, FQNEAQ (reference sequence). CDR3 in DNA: TGTGCCAGCACTCAGGAACGCGCAACAGATACGCAGTATTTT. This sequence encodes CASTQERATDTQYF.

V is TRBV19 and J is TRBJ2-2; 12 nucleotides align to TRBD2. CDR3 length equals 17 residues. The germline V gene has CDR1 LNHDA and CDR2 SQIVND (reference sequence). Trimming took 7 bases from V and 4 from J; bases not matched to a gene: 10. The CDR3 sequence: CASTSLAGGRGTGELFF. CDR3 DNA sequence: TGTGCCAGTACGTCACTAGCGGGGGGCCGAGGCACCGGGGAGCTGTTTTTT.

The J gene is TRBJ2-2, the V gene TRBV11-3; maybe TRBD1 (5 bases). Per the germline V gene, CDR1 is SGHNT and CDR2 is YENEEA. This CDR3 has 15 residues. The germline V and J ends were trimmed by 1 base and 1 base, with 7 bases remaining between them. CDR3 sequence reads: CASSLGQGNTGELFF. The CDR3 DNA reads TGTGCCAGCAGCTTAGGGCAGGGGAACACCGGGGAGCTGTTTTTT.

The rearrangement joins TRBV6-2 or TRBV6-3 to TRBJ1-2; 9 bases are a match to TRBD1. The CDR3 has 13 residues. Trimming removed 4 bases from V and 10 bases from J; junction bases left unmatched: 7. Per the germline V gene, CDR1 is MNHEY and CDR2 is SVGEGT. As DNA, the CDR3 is TGTGCCAGCAGTTCCGGGGACAGGGCGTTCTACACCTTC. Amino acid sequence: CASSSGDRAFYTF.

The CDR3 nucleotides read TGTGCCAGCTCACAGGGACAGAATTCACCCCTCCACTTT. Protein product: CASSQGQNSPLHF. The chain uses TRBV18 and TRBJ1-6, with 7 bases matching TRBD1. Germline V gene sequence: CDR1 KGHSH, CDR2 LQKENI. The CDR3 contains 13 residues. After removal of 4 bases from V and 7 bases from J, the junction contained 1 base not matched to a gene.

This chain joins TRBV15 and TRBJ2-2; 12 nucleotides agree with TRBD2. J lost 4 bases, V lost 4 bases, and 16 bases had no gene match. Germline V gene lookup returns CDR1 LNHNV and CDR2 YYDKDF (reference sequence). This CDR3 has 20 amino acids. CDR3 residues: CATSKPVMTSGGLFTGELFF. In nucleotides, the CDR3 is TGTGCCACCAGCAAACCTGTAATGACTAGCGGGGGATTATTCACCGGGGAGCTGTTTTTT.

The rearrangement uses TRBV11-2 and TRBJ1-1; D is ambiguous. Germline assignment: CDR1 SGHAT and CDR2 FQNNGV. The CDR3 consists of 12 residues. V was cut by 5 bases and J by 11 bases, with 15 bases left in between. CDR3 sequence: CASSRSEVVAFF. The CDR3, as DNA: TGTGCCAGCAGCCGGTCGGAGGTAGTGGCTTTCTTT.

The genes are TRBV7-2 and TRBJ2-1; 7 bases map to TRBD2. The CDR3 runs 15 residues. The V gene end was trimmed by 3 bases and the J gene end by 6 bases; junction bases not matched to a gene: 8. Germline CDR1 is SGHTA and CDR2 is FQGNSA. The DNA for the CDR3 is TGTGCCAGCAGCTTTCTATCCGGGGGGAGCAATGAGCAGTTCTTC. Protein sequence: CASSFLSGGSNEQFF. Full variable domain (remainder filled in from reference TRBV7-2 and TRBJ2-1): GAGVSQSPSNKVTEKGKDVELRCDPISGHTALYWYRQSLGQGLEFLIYFQGNSAPDKSGLPSDRFSAERTGGSVSTLTIQRTQQEDSAVYLCASSFLSGGSNEQFFGPGTRLTVL.

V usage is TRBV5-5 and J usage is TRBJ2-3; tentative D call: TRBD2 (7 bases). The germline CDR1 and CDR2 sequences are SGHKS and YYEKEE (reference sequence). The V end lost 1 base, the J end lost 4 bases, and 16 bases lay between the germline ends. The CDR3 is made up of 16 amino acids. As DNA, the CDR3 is TGTGCCAGCAGCTTGCTACGGGGGGCCGGGTCAGATACGCAGTATTTT. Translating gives CASSLLRGAGSDTQYF. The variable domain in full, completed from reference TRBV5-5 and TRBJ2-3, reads DAGVTQSPTHLIKTRGQQVTLRCSPISGHKSVSWYQQVLGQGPQFIFQYYEKEERGRGNFPDRFSARQFPNYSSELNVNALLLGDSALYLCASSLLRGAGSDTQYFGPGTRLTVL.

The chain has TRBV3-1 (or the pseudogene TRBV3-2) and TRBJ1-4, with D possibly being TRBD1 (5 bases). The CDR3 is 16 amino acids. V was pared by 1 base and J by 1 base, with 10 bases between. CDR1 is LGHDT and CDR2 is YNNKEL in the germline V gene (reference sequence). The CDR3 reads CASSQAAGGTNEKLFF. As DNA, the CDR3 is TGTGCCAGCAGCCAAGCGGCCGGGGGAACTAATGAAAAACTGTTTTTT.

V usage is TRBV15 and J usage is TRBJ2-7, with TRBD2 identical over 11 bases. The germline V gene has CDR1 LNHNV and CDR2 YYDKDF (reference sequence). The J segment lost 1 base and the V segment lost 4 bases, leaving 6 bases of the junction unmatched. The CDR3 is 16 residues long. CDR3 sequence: CATSTRSGGASYEQYF. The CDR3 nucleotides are TGTGCCACCAGCACTCGTAGCGGGGGGGCATCCTACGAGCAGTACTTC. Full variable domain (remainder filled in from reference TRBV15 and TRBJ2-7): DAMVIQNPRYQVTQFGKPVTLSCSQTLNHNVMYWYQQKSSQAPKLLFHYYDKDFNNEADTPDNFQSRRPNTSFCFLDIRSPGLGDTAMYLCATSTRSGGASYEQYFGPGTRLTVT.

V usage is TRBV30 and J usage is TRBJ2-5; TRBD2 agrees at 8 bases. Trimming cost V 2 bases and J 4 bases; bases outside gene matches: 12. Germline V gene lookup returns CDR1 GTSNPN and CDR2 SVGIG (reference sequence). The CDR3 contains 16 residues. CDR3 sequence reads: CAWSIAGRLYGETQYF. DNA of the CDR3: TGTGCCTGGAGTATAGCGGGGAGATTGTATGGAGAGACCCAGTACTTC.

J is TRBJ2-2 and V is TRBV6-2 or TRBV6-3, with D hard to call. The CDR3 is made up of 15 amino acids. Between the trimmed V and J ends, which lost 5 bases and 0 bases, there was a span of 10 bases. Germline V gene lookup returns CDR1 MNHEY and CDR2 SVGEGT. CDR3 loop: CASSLQSANTGELFF. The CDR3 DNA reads TGTGCCAGCAGTCTCCAGTCCGCGAACACCGGGGAGCTGTTTTTT.

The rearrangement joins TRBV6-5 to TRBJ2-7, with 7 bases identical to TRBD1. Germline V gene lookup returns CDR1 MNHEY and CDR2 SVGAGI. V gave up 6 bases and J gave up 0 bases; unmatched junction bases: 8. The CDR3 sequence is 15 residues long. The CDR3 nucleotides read TGTGCCAGCAGACCGGGTAGGGACAGCTCCTACGAGCAGTACTTC. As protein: CASRPGRDSSYEQYF.

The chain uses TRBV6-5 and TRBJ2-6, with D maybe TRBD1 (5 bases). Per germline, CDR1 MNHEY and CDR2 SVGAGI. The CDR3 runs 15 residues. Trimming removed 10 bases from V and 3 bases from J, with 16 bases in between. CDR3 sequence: CATSRTPDGANVLTF. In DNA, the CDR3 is TGTGCCACCTCCCGGACACCCGATGGGGCCAACGTCCTGACTTTC.

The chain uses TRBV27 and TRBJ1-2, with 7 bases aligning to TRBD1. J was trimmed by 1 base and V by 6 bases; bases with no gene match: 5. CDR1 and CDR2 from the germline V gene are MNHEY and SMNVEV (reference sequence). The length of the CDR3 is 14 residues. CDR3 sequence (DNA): TGTGCCAGCAGCGGACAGGAGAATAACTATGGCTACACCTTC. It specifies CASSGQENNYGYTF.

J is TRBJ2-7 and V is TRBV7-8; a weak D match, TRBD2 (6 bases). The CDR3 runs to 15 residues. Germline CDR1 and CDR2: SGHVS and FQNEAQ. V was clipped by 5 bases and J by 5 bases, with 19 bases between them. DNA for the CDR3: TGTGCCAGCAGCCTAAGACGGGAGACACCGCACGAGCAGTACTTC. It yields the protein CASSLRRETPHEQYF.

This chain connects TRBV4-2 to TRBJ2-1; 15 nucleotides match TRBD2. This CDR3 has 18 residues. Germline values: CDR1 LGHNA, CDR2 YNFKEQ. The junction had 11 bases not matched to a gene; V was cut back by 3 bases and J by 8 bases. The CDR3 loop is CASSHQGPGLAGGDEQFF. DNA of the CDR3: TGTGCCAGCAGCCACCAGGGGCCGGGACTAGCGGGGGGCGATGAGCAGTTCTTC.

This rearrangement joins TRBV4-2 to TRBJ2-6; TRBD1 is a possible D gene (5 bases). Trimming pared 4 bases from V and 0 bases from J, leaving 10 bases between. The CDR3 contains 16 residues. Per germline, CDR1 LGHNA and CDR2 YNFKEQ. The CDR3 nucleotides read TGTGCCAGCAGCCGCGCAGACAGCTCTGGGGCCAACGTCCTGACTTTC. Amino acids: CASSRADSSGANVLTF.